The clone carrying this TCR beta chain has a handful of counts. After removal of 7 bases from V and 8 bases from J, the junction contained 13 bases not matched to a gene. CDR3 length equals 15 residues. Germline V gives CDR1 MGHDK, CDR2 SYGVNS. TCRdb fed the reads into MiXCR, producing one record per CDR3 protein. This table holds about 300,000 distinct CDR3 sequences, about 8.8% found once. These data are taken from a study of T cell repertoires in cytomegalovirus infection. The J gene is TRBJ1-4, the V gene TRBV25-1; the match to TRBD1 covers 7 bases. Input material: PBMCs. This TCR was recovered from a human donor in good health (CMV status not recorded). Some clones in this sample may be carry-over from other donors' samples. CDR3 loop: CASTQGGAQGEKLFF. The CDR3 region has the DNA TGTGCCAGCACCCAGGGGGGGGCCCAGGGAGAAAAACTGTTTTTT.